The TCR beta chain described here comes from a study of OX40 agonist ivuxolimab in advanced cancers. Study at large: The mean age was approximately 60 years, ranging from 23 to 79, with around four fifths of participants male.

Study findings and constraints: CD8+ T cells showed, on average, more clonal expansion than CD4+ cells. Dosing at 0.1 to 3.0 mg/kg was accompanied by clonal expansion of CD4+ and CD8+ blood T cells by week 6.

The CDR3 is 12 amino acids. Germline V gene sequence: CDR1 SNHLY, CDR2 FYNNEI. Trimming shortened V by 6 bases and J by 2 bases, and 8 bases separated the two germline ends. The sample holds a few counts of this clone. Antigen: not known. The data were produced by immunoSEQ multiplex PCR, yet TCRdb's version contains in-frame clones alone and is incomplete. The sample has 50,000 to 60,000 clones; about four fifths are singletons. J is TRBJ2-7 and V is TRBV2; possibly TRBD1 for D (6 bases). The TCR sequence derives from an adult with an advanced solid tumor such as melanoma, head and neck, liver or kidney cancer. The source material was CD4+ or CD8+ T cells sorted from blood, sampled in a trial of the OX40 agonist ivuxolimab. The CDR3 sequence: CASRGAAYEQYF. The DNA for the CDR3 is TGTGCCAGCAGGGGGGCAGCCTACGAGCAGTACTTC.